A single sample is the source of the 8 T cell receptor beta chains below, sequenced in a study of regulatory T cells in long-lasting Graves disease. Library construction for TCR beta used iRepertoire HTBI primers and Arm-PCR of CDR3 regions. TCRdb fed the multiplex PCR reads into MiXCR, producing one record per CDR3 protein. Of around 500,000 distinct CDR3 sequences in the sample, roughly 13% were seen once. Time point indicated: newly diagnosed GD, antithyroid drugs for less than 3 months. The TCR library was made from RNA extracted from PBMCs. These data were likewise used in another study, on T cells in Graves' hyperthyroidism and ophthalmopathy.

Sequencing was performed on peripheral blood mononuclear cells (PBMCs), taken at new diagnosis, from a patient treated with antithyroid drugs. The source of these receptors is a man between 25 and 39 years old with Graves disease.

This clonotype was observed at least ten times. The chain carries TRBV6-2 or TRBV6-3 and TRBJ2-5; D may be TRBD2 (6 bases). CDR3 length: 15 amino acids. Trimming shortened V by 4 bases and J by 0 bases, and 12 bases separated the two germline ends. Germline assignment: CDR1 MNHEY and CDR2 SVGEGT. The CDR3 nucleotides are TGTGCCAGCAGTTTCAGCGGGTCCAACCAAGAGACCCAGTACTTC. Residues: CASSFSGSNQETQYF.

Points on this clonotype: This may be a read error: a much more frequent sequence differs by one nucleotide. The chain combines TRBV7-7 with TRBJ2-4, with TRBD2 identical over 9 bases. The CDR3 is 18 residues long. Germline V lookup: CDR1 SSHAT, CDR2 FNYEAQ (reference sequence). The CDR3 sequence is CASSYLAGRFRAKNIQYF. DNA of the CDR3: TGTGCTAGCAGCTACCTAGCGGGGCGGTTCAGGGCCAAAAACATTCAGTACTTC. Using reference TRBV7-7 and TRBJ2-4 for the parts outside the CDR3, the full variable domain is GAGVSQSPRYKVTKRGQDVTLRCDPISSHATLYWYQQALGQGPEFLTYFNYEAQPDKSGLPSDRFSAERPEGSISTLTIQRTEQRDSAMYRCASSYLAGRFRAKNIQYFGAGTRLSVL.

This clonotype was seen ten or more times. The chain uses TRBV3-1 and TRBJ2-7; 10 positions match TRBD2. Germline assignment: CDR1 LGHDT and CDR2 YNNKEL (reference sequence). The CDR3 contains 17 residues. V shed 1 base, J shed 4 bases, and the junction held 10 bases outside the gene matches. CDR3 nucleotides: TGTGCCAGCAGCCAAGTCCGACCTAGCGGGAGAAGGTACGAGCAGTACTTC. Translation: CASSQVRPSGRRYEQYF.

The chain has TRBV5-1 and TRBJ1-2; D remains ambiguous. The germline V gene has CDR1 SGHRS and CDR2 YFSETQ. V shed 5 bases and J shed 0 bases, with 17 bases lying between them. The CDR3 has 16 residues. CDR3 residues: CASRSGGKGANYGYTF. The CDR3 DNA is TGCGCCAGCAGGTCGGGAGGGAAGGGCGCTAACTATGGCTACACCTTC.

This clonotype was seen repeatedly, ten times or more. V gene TRBV5-1 combines with J gene TRBJ2-7; D may match TRBD1 or TRBD2 (5 bases each). This CDR3 contains 16 residues. V was pared by 4 bases and J by 6 bases, with 23 bases between. Germline V gives CDR1 SGHRS, CDR2 YFSETQ. CDR3 sequence: CASSLARTRGVREQYF. The CDR3 DNA is TGCGCCAGCAGCCTGGCGAGAACAAGAGGGGTCCGCGAGCAGTACTTC.

This clonotype appeared many times. The V gene is TRBV12-3 or TRBV12-4, the J gene TRBJ2-3; TRBD2 matches at 10 bases. V lost 6 bases and J lost 10; bases outside the gene matches: 13. The CDR3 consists of 15 residues. CDR3 nucleotide sequence: TGTGCCAGCAGGCTAGCGGGAGTAATAAGTAGTGCGCAGTATTTT. Translation gives CASRLAGVISSAQYF.

This clonotype was detected many times. J is TRBJ2-7 and V is TRBV6-1; D uncertain. Germline CDR1 is MNHNS and CDR2 is SASEGT. This CDR3 region has 15 residues. Between the trimmed V and J ends, which lost 6 bases and 0 bases, there was a span of 15 bases. In DNA form, the CDR3 reads TGTGCCAGCAGGAAACAAGGGTTTACCTCCTACGAGCAGTACTTC. It translates to CASRKQGFTSYEQYF.

In this sample, this clonotype turned up a few times. V is TRBV6-1 and J is TRBJ2-7; 8 bases agree with TRBD1. The CDR3 is 15 amino acids. V lost 5 bases, J lost 2 bases, and 8 bases stayed unmatched. In germline, CDR1 is MNHNS, CDR2 SASEGT. The CDR3 protein is CASSTWTGFAYEQYF. The CDR3 DNA follows: TGTGCCAGCAGTACCTGGACAGGGTTTGCCTACGAGCAGTACTTC.